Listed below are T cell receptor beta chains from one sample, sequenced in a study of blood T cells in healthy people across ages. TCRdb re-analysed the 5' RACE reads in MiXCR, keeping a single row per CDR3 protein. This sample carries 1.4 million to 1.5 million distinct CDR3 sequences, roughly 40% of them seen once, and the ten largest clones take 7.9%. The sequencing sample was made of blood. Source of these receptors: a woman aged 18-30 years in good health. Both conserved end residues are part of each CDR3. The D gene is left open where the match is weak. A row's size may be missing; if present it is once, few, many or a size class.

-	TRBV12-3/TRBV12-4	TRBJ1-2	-	TGTGCCAGCAGTTTTTCCTTTCTGGCGGGGTTGAATGATGGCTACACCTTC	CASSFSFLAGLNDGYTF
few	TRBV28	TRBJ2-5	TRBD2	TGTGCCAGCAGTTTCCGAGGCAGCGGGGGGGATCCCCAGTACTTC	CASSFRGSGGDPQYF
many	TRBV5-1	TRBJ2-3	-	TGCGCCAGCAGCCTGTCCGGGACCCGCACAGATACGCAGTATTTT	CASSLSGTRTDTQYF
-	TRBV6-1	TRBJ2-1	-	TGTGCCAGCAGTGAAGCGCCGCTAGGGGAATACAATGAGCAGTTCTTC	CASSEAPLGEYNEQFF
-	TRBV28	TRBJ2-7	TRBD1	TGTGCCAGCAGTATACCCCCAGGGGGCGCGGGGGAGCAGTACTTC	CASSIPPGGAGEQYF
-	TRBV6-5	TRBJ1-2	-	TGTGCCAGCACGGCGCCGGGACAATCTAAATCGGGCTACACCTTC	CASTAPGQSKSGYTF
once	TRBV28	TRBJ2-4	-	TGTGCCAGCGGTACCCGGGGGGCATCCTACGGGCAGTACTTC	CASGTRGASYGQYF
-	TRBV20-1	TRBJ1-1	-	TGCAGTGCCGATCTCCACGCTGACAACACTGAAGCTTTCTTT	CSADLHADNTEAFF
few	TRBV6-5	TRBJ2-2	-	TGTGCCAGCAGCTCATCCGGGGCCGGGGAGCTGTTTTTT	CASSSSGAGELFF
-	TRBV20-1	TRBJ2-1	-	TGCGGTGCTAGGAGGGTGGCAGGGGTCGGTGAGCAGTTCTTC	CGARRVAGVGEQFF
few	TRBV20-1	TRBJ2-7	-	TGCAGTGCTAGAGATCAATGGCAGGGCCCCTACGAGCAGTACTTC	CSARDQWQGPYEQYF
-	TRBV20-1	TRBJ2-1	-	TGCAGTGCTGACAACGGGGCCCGGTGGGGGTCCTACAATGAGCAGTTCTTC	CSADNGARWGSYNEQFF
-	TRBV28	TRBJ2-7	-	TGTGCCAGCAGTTTAGAGGGGGTTAACCCTACAGGCGAGCAGTACTTC	CASSLEGVNPTGEQYF
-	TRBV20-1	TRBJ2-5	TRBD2	TGCAGTGCCAATCCCTTAGCGGGAAGTCTGGAGACCCAGTACTTC	CSANPLAGSLETQYF
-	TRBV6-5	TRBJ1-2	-	TGTGCCAGCAGTTACGACAGTCTAGAGTATGGCTACACCTTC	CASSYDSLEYGYTF
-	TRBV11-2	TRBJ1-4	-	TGTGCCAGCAGCTTAGGGCGGGGGCGGTTGAATGAAAAACTGTTTTTT	CASSLGRGRLNEKLFF
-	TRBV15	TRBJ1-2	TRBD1	TGTACCACCAGCAGAAGGGACAGGGGCCCTATCGGCGTAGGCCAAAACTATGGCTACACCTTC	CTTSRRDRGPIGVGQNYGYTF
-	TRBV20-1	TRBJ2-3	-	TGCAGTGCTAGAGCACAAGCCGCAGATACGCAGTATTTT	CSARAQAADTQYF
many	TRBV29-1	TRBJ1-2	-	TGCAGCGTTGACAGTCCTGGCTATGGCTACACCTTC	CSVDSPGYGYTF
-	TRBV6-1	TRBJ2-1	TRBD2	TGTGCCAGCAGTGAATCGGCTAGCGGGAAAAAGACCCAGTTCTTC	CASSESASGKKTQFF
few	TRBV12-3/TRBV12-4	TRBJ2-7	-	TGTGCCAGCAGTCTTCGTGATGGACTGTTCCACGAGCAGTACTTC	CASSLRDGLFHEQYF
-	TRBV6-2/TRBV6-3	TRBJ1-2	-	TGTGCCAGCAGTTACGTCGCGGCTGGCTACACCTTC	CASSYVAAGYTF
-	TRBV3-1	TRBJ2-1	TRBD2	TGTGCCAGCAGCGTCAGCGGGAGGGCCCACGAGCAGTTCTTC	CASSVSGRAHEQFF
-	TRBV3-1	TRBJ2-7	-	TGTGCCAGCAGCCCAGGGATCGGCTACGAGCAGTACTTC	CASSPGIGYEQYF
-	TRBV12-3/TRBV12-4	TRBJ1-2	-	TGTGCCAGCAGTTTAGTTGTCGGGGCCGCTGGCTATGGCTACACCTTC	CASSLVVGAAGYGYTF
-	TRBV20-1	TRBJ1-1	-	TGCAGTGCTAGTGACAGTCCCACGGCTTTCTTT	CSASDSPTAFF